The 26 T cell receptor beta chains below were found in one sample sequenced in a study of regulatory T cells in long-lasting Graves disease. HTBI primers from iRepertoire and Arm-PCR of CDR3 regions yielded the TCR beta libraries. From the multiplex PCR reads, TCRdb called clonotypes with MiXCR, one entry per CDR3 protein. The sample records roughly 350,000 distinct CDR3 sequences, roughly 17% being singletons. Time point denoted: newly diagnosed GD, antithyroid drugs for less than 3 months. Generation of the TCR library employed RNA extracted from PBMCs. The same data also contributed to another study, on T cells in Graves' hyperthyroidism and ophthalmopathy.

Source: peripheral blood mononuclear cells (PBMCs), taken at new diagnosis, from a patient treated with antithyroid drugs. The receptors derive from a woman aged 18-35 years with Graves disease.

Comment on this clonotype: The CDR3 carries no conserved terminal phenylalanine or tryptophan, so it likely arises from a read error. The DNA for the CDR3 is TGTGCCAGCAGCATCAACAATGAGCAGTTCTCC. This gives the protein CASSINNEQFS. This chain connects TRBV7-9 to TRBJ2-1; D is unresolved. The V end lost 5 bases, the J end lost 5 bases, and 4 bases lay between the germline ends. Germline CDR1 and CDR2: SEHNR and FQNEAQ (reference sequence). The CDR3 totals 11 residues.

This clonotype was recorded at least ten times. The chain carries TRBV6-1 and TRBJ2-2; possible D gene TRBD1, 5 bases. V was trimmed by 2 bases and J by 3 bases, leaving 16 bases between them. In germline, CDR1 is MNHNS, CDR2 SASEGT. This CDR3 comprises 17 residues. The chain's CDR3 is CASSEIPGLEDTGELFF. The CDR3, as DNA: TGTGCCAGCAGTGAAATCCCAGGGTTAGAAGACACCGGGGAGCTGTTTTTT.

J is TRBJ2-3 and V is TRBV6-2 or TRBV6-3; no clear D. V was pared by 2 bases and J by 4 bases, with 10 bases between. The CDR3 covers 14 residues. Germline CDR1 is MNHEY and CDR2 is SVGEGT. The DNA of the CDR3 is TGTGCCAGCAGTTACGGAGAAACATCAGATACGCAGTATTTT. Amino acid sequence: CASSYGETSDTQYF.

This clonotype has at least ten counts. The CDR3 sequence is CASSLGWASADTQYF. The CDR3, as DNA: TGTGCCAGCAGCTTAGGTTGGGCGTCGGCAGATACGCAGTATTTT. The chain combines TRBV7-9 with TRBJ2-3; D gene uncertain. The CDR3 runs to 15 residues. V was pared by 1 base and J by 4 bases, with 12 bases between. The V gene's germline CDR1 is SEHNR and CDR2 FQNEAQ (reference sequence).

This clonotype was counted a few times. The chain uses TRBV5-1 and TRBJ2-3, with a weak D call TRBD1 (6 bases). The DNA end favors TRBJ1-1, so the J call may be wrong. The CDR3 spans 12 residues. Germline V gene lookup returns CDR1 SGHRS and CDR2 YFSETQ. The CDR3 DNA reads as TGCGCCAGCAGCCAGGACAGCTTAGAAGCTTTCTTT. Residues: CASSQDSLEAFF.

This clonotype was seen repeatedly, ten times or more. The CDR3, as DNA: TGTGCCAGCAGTCCCCGCCGGGGGACGAACACCGGGGAGCTGTTTTTT. It translates to CASSPRRGTNTGELFF. The chain links TRBV28 to TRBJ2-2; tentatively, D is TRBD2 (6 bases). Germline CDR1 reads MDHEN; CDR2 reads SYDVKM. CDR3 length: 16 residues. The V gene lost 5 bases and the J gene lost 0 bases, with 13 bases spanning the gap.

This clonotype came up a few times. The chain uses TRBV6-1 and TRBJ1-5; a possible D gene is TRBD1 (5 bases). The length of the CDR3 is 13 residues. The germline V and J ends were trimmed by 7 bases and 7 bases, with 14 bases remaining between them. Germline V lookup: CDR1 MNHNS, CDR2 SASEGT. For the CDR3, the DNA is TGTGCCAGCACCCGAAACGGGGGGCAGCCCCAGCATTTT. Amino acids: CASTRNGGQPQHF.

This clonotype was found many times. The chain joins TRBV28 to TRBJ1-1; D remains ambiguous. Germline V CDR1 and CDR2: MDHEN, SYDVKM. The CDR3 spans 12 residues. V was cut by 8 bases and J by 0 bases, with 7 bases left in between. CDR3 residues: CASAAVNTEAFF. CDR3 DNA sequence: TGTGCCAGCGCCGCCGTGAACACTGAAGCTTTCTTT. Filled out from reference TRBV28 and TRBJ1-1, the complete variable domain reads DVKVTQSSRYLVKRTGEKVFLECVQDMDHENMFWYRQDPGLGLRLIYFSYDVKMKEKGDIPEGYSVSREKKERFSLILESASTNQTSMYLCASAAVNTEAFFGQGTRLTVV.

V gene TRBV28 combines with J gene TRBJ1-2, with TRBD1 as a possible D gene (5 bases). The CDR3 is 14 amino acids. V was cut by 8 bases and J by 1 base, with 14 bases left in between. The germline V gene encodes CDR1 MDHEN and CDR2 SYDVKM. This CDR3 is CASAIAGDNYGYTF. CDR3 DNA: TGTGCCAGCGCAATAGCGGGGGATAACTATGGCTACACCTTC.

This clonotype has at least ten counts. The chain combines TRBV20-1 with TRBJ2-3; 7 bases fit TRBD2. CDR3 length equals 18 residues. After removal of 3 bases from V and 1 base from J, the junction contained 16 bases not matched to a gene. CDR1 is DFQATT, CDR2 SNEGSKA, per germline (reference sequence). CDR3 in amino acids: CSASGPFVRGRGTDTQYF. CDR3 in DNA: TGCAGTGCTAGCGGCCCCTTCGTACGCGGGAGAGGCACAGATACGCAGTATTTT.

In the case of this clonotype: This may arise from a read error, as a much more abundant clone is one base away. This chain connects TRBV12-3 or TRBV12-4 to TRBJ1-1, with TRBD1 as a possible D gene (6 bases). CDR3 size: 13 residues. V was clipped by 4 bases and J by 8 bases, with 14 bases between them. The CDR3 DNA follows: TGTGCCAGCAGTTATGGGACATTCGCGGAAGCTTTCTTT. Protein product: CASSYGTFAEAFF.

This clonotype was seen repeatedly, ten times or more. This chain connects TRBV5-6 to TRBJ2-7; 12 nucleotides line up with TRBD2. Germline V lookup: CDR1 SGHDT, CDR2 YYEEEE. Unmatched junction bases numbered 7, after V lost 1 base and J lost 2 bases. CDR3 size: 17 residues. The CDR3 nucleotides are TGTGCCAGCAGCTTGTTGGTTTCTAGCGGGAGGGCCTACGAGCAGTACTTC. Its translation: CASSLLVSSGRAYEQYF.

V usage is TRBV27 and J usage is TRBJ2-1; TRBD2 aligns across 12 bases. Germline-derived CDR1 and CDR2 are MNHEY and SMNVEV (reference sequence). The J segment lost 5 bases and the V segment lost 3 bases, leaving 8 bases of the junction unmatched. The CDR3 is 17 amino acids. CDR3 bases: TGTGCCAGCAGTTTCTGGACTAGCGGGAATTTGGACAATGAGCAGTTCTTC. This translates into CASSFWTSGNLDNEQFF.

This clonotype was seen at least ten times. The DNA for the CDR3 is TGTGCCAGCAGCCGTGCCCTACGCGAGCAGTACTTC. This sequence encodes CASSRALREQYF. The chain combines TRBV28 with TRBJ2-7; the D is unclear. The CDR3 is made up of 12 amino acids. The germline CDR1 and CDR2 sequences are MDHEN and SYDVKM. Trimming took 6 bases from V and 6 from J, leaving 12 bases between them.

This clonotype showed up many times. Here the CDR3 DNA reads TGTGCCAGCAGCCAAGATCTAGGTGAATATGGCTACACCTTC. Amino acid sequence: CASSQDLGEYGYTF. J is TRBJ1-2 and V is TRBV3-1; D is undetermined. The germline gives CDR1 LGHDT, CDR2 YNNKEL (reference sequence). This CDR3 has 14 residues. Trimming removed 0 bases at V and 5 bases at J, with 10 bases between.

This clonotype has a count of ten or more. This chain connects TRBV12-3 or TRBV12-4 to TRBJ1-3; D gene unclear. The CDR3 has 17 amino acids. Trimming took 5 bases from V and 2 from J, leaving 19 bases between them. DNA for the CDR3: TGTGCCAGCAGTCCAACCTCGTTCGGAACCGCTGGAAACACCATATATTTT. Its translation: CASSPTSFGTAGNTIYF.

The chain recombines TRBV6-1 with TRBJ1-6, with 7 positions matching TRBD1. V was clipped by 7 bases and J by 10 bases; unmatched bases: 19. CDR1 and CDR2 from the germline V gene are MNHNS and SASEGT. The CDR3 covers 17 residues. Here the CDR3 reads CASNSNGEGALRSPLHF. In DNA form, the CDR3 reads TGTGCCAGCAACTCGAACGGAGAGGGGGCGTTGAGATCACCCCTCCACTTT.

There are a few counts of this clonotype. J is TRBJ2-1 and V is TRBV20-1; either TRBD1 or TRBD2 may fit D (6 bases each). There are 19 residues in the CDR3. V shed 0 bases and J shed 10 bases, with 31 bases lying between them. CDR1 is DFQATT, CDR2 SNEGSKA, per germline (reference sequence). In DNA, the CDR3 is TGCAGTGCTAGAGATCGAAGCGTTCCGGGACTTAGGGGGTCGGGGGAGCAGTTCTTC. Encoded protein: CSARDRSVPGLRGSGEQFF.

This clonotype appeared many times. This chain links TRBV7-9 with TRBJ2-7; 7 positions agree with TRBD1. Trimming took 5 bases from V and 5 from J; bases not matched to a gene: 9. The CDR3 consists of 14 residues. Germline CDR1 reads SEHNR; CDR2 reads FQNEAQ (reference sequence). The CDR3, as DNA: TGTGCCAGCAGCGTTACGACAGGGTACGACGAGCAGTACTTC. As protein: CASSVTTGYDEQYF.

The table lists this clonotype with many counts. This sequence joins TRBV7-2 and TRBJ1-6, with TRBD1 matching 7 bases. CDR1 and CDR2 (germline): SGHTA, FQGNSA. There are 18 residues in the CDR3. J lost 5 bases, V lost 3 bases, and 13 bases had no gene match. CDR3 region: CASSFSRTGEGNNSPLHF. As DNA, the CDR3 is TGTGCCAGCAGCTTCTCGAGAACAGGGGAGGGGAATAATTCACCCCTCCACTTT.

In this sample, this clonotype turned up once. A much larger clone lies one base from this, so it may be a read error. This chain joins TRBV30 and TRBJ2-5, with D possibly being TRBD2 (7 bases). This CDR3 spans 13 amino acids. Trimming left V 1 base short and J 5 bases short, with 11 bases between. Per the germline V gene, CDR1 is GTSNPN and CDR2 is SVGIG (reference sequence). The CDR3 spells CAWSGGGVETQYF. The CDR3 DNA is TGTGCCTGGAGTGGCGGGGGCGTGGAGACCCAGTACTTC.

This clonotype was picked up one time. The chain links TRBV19 to TRBJ2-1, with 8 bases identical to TRBD2. The germline gives CDR1 LNHDA, CDR2 SQIVND (reference sequence). The CDR3 runs 14 residues. V lost 1 base to trimming and J lost 8 bases; unmatched junction nucleotides: 4. In nucleotides, the CDR3 is TGTGCCAGTAGTATAGTGCGGGAGGACGATGAGCAGTTCTTC. This gives the protein CASSIVREDDEQFF.

A remark on this clonotype: This may come from a read error, since a much larger clone is one base off. This chain connects TRBV11-2 to TRBJ2-1; possible D gene TRBD2, 6 bases. Germline assignment: CDR1 SGHAT and CDR2 FQNNGV. The CDR3 covers 17 residues. The CDR3 sequence: CASSHLRPGVSYNDQFF. In DNA form, the CDR3 reads TGTGCCAGCAGCCACCTTAGGCCGGGAGTGTCATACAATGATCAGTTCTTC.

The CDR3 bases are TGTGCCAGCAGCCTATCCCCGGGACTAGCGGGTACAGGGGAGCAGTTCTTC. It specifies CASSLSPGLAGTGEQFF. The rearrangement links TRBV3-1 to TRBJ2-1; 12 nucleotides agree with TRBD2. V was clipped by 4 bases and J by 10 bases; unmatched bases: 14. The germline gives CDR1 LGHDT, CDR2 YNNKEL (reference sequence). The CDR3 extends over 17 amino acids.

This clonotype was seen repeatedly, ten times or more. The V gene is TRBV11-2, the J gene TRBJ2-7; tentatively, D is TRBD2 (5 bases). V gave up 5 bases and J gave up 0 bases, with 11 bases separating them. CDR1 and CDR2 (germline): SGHAT, FQNNGV. The CDR3 covers 14 residues. The CDR3 nucleotides are TGTGCCAGCAGCCCCGACTACAGCTCCTACGAGCAGTACTTC. Translation gives CASSPDYSSYEQYF.

This chain links TRBV20-1 with TRBJ2-3; maybe TRBD2 (5 bases). The V gene's germline CDR1 is DFQATT and CDR2 SNEGSKA (reference sequence). CDR3 length: 10 residues. The V end was cut by 4 bases, the J end by 6 bases, with 5 bases between. The CDR3 loop reads CSAKRDTQYF. CDR3 nucleotide sequence: TGCAGTGCTAAGCGGGATACGCAGTATTTT.